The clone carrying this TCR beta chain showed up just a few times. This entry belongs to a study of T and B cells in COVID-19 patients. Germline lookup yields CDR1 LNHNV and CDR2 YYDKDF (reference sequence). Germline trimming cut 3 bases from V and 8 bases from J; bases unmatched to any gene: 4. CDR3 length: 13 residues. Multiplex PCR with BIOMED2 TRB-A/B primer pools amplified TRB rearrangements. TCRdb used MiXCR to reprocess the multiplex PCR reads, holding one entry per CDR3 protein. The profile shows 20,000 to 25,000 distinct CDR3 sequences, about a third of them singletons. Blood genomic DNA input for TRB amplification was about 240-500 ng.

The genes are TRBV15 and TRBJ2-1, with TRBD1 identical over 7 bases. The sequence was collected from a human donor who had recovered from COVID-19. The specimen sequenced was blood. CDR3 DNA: TGTGCCACCAGCAGTCGACAGGGCTATGAGCAGTTCTTC. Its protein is CATSSRQGYEQFF.